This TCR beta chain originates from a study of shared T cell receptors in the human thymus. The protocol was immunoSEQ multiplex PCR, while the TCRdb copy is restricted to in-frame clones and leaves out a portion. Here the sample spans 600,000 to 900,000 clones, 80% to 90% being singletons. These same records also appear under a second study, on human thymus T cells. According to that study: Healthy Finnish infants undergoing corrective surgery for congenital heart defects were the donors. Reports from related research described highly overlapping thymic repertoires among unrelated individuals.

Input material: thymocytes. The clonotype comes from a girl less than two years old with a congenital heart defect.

Written as DNA, the CDR3 is TGTGCCAGCAGCTCAGGACCGGACTACTACGAGCAGTACTTC. Protein product: CASSSGPDYYEQYF. The chain links TRBV11-2 to TRBJ2-7, with a possible D match to TRBD2 (6 bases). The CDR3 extends over 14 amino acids. The ends were cut back, 4 bases at V and 3 bases at J, with 13 bases in the middle. Per the germline V gene, CDR1 is SGHAT and CDR2 is FQNNGV.